This TCR beta chain was sequenced for a study of T cells in Graves' hyperthyroidism and ophthalmopathy. RNA transcripts yielded amplified TCR beta CDR3 regions. Initially, a first-round RT-PCR of the TCR CDR3 employed the HTBI primer set. Via MiXCR, TCRdb re-called the multiplex PCR reads, giving one row per CDR3 protein. This sample has around 300,000 distinct CDR3 sequences, with around 13% found just once. This TCR came from a middle-aged woman with Graves' ophthalmopathy. The specimen sequenced was blood.

This CDR3 reads CASSPGPPQSYEQYF. In DNA form, the CDR3 reads TGTGCCAGCTCACCCGGACCGCCCCAATCCTACGAGCAGTACTTC. The genes are TRBV18 and TRBJ2-7; D gene ambiguous. Germline V gives CDR1 KGHSH, CDR2 LQKENI. V lost 3 bases and J 1 base, leaving 13 bases between the germline ends. This CDR3 contains 15 residues.